Presented here are 3 T cell receptor beta chains from one specimen sequenced in a study of OX40 agonist ivuxolimab in advanced cancers. TCRdb's copy holds only in-frame clones and misses some; the assay was immunoSEQ multiplex PCR. The table shows 31,000 or so clones, with more than 80% occurring only once. The source was CD4+ or CD8+ T cells sorted from blood, collected in a trial of the OX40 agonist ivuxolimab. These receptors were obtained from an adult with an advanced solid tumor such as melanoma, head and neck, liver or kidney cancer.

The chain couples TRBV7-3 to TRBJ2-3, with 14 bases fitting TRBD2. CDR3 length: 19 amino acids. After removal of 3 bases from V and 0 bases from J, the junction contained 8 bases not matched to a gene. The germline CDR1 and CDR2 sequences are SGHTA and FQGTGA. The CDR3 coding sequence is TGTGCCAGCAGCTTCGGACTAGCGGGGGGCCGATCTAGCACAGATACGCAGTATTTT. It codes for CASSFGLAGGRSSTDTQYF.

V is TRBV27 and J is TRBJ2-1; possible D gene TRBD2, 6 bases. Germline V CDR1 and CDR2: MNHEY, SMNVEV (reference sequence). The CDR3 totals 15 residues. V shed 3 bases and J shed 8 bases, with 17 bases lying between them. CDR3 sequence reads: CASSFRTGGRDEQFF. DNA for the CDR3: TGTGCCAGCAGTTTTCGAACAGGAGGGCGCGATGAGCAGTTCTTC.

The chain is built from TRBV4-3 and TRBJ2-7; unclear D gene. CDR1 and CDR2 from the germline V gene are LGHNA and YSLEER. The length of the CDR3 is 17 residues. Trimming removed 0 bases from V and 0 bases from J, with 15 bases in between. Written as DNA, the CDR3 is TGCGCCAGCAGCCAAGAGTTATGGGCAGCCGACTCCTACGAGCAGTACTTC. It codes for CASSQELWAADSYEQYF.